The entry below describes one TCR beta chain. Profiled with immunoSEQ multiplex PCR; TCRdb holds only in-frame clones, not every one. The sample lists tens of thousands of clones, 93% seen once, with 3% to 4.5% in the top ten. This specimen belongs to a study of T cell changes during pregnancy in multiple sclerosis. Germline lookup yields CDR1 MGHDK and CDR2 SYGVNS. The CDR3 is 12 amino acids. Trimming took 4 bases from V and 8 from J, leaving 9 bases between them. The sample consisted of CD8+ T cells from peripheral blood mononuclear cells, taken in the second trimester of pregnancy. The TCR was taken from a female donor with multiple sclerosis, enrolled in a pregnancy study. The chain joins TRBV25-1 to TRBJ2-1; D ambiguous. This CDR3 is CASSGLEHEQFF. The CDR3 DNA reads as TGTGCCAGCAGTGGGCTAGAGCATGAGCAGTTCTTC.